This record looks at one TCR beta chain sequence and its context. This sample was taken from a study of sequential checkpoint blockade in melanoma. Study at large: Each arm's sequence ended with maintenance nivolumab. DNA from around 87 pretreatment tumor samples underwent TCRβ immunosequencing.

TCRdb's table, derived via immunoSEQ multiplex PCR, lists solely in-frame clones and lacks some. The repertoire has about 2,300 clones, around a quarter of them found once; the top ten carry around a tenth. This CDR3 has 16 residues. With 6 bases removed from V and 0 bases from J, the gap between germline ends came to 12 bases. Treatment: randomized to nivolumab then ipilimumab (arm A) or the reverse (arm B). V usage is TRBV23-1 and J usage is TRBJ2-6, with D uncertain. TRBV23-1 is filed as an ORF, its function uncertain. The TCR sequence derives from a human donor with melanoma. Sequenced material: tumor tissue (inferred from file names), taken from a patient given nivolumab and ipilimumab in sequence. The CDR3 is CASSQDSGSGANVLTF. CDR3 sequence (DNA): TGCGCCAGCAGCCAAGATTCGGGCTCTGGGGCCAACGTCCTGACTTTC.